The 5 T cell receptor beta chains below all came from one sample that was sequenced in a study of regulatory T cells in long-lasting Graves disease. Construction of the TCR beta libraries employed iRepertoire HTBI primers in conjunction with Arm-PCR of CDR3 regions. Using its own MiXCR run on the multiplex PCR reads, TCRdb lists one record per CDR3 protein. This table has roughly 400,000 distinct CDR3 sequences, about a fifth appearing once. Indicated time point: persistent/refractory GD, antithyroid drugs over 5 years with positive TRAb. PBMC RNA served as the TCR library source. The starting material was peripheral blood mononuclear cells (PBMCs), obtained when the disease was refractory, from a patient treated with antithyroid drugs. The receptors were gathered from a female donor with Graves disease.

This clonotype has a handful of counts. V usage is TRBV29-1 and J usage is TRBJ1-1; possible D gene TRBD1, 5 bases. The V and J ends lost 4 bases and 2 bases respectively, with 8 bases between them. Germline V gives CDR1 SQVTM, CDR2 ANQGSEA. The CDR3 length is 12 residues. The CDR3 region has the DNA TGCAGCGTTGGGGGACTTAACACTGAAGCTTTCTTT. Protein: CSVGGLNTEAFF.

This clonotype was seen at least ten times. As DNA, the CDR3 is TGTGCCAGCAGCTTACCCTCTTGGGAGGGAAATACCTATGGCTACACCTTC. This translates into CASSLPSWEGNTYGYTF. The gene calls are TRBV7-2 and TRBJ1-2; no reliable D call. Trimming shortened V by 2 bases and J by 4 bases, and 20 bases separated the two germline ends. Germline values: CDR1 SGHTA, CDR2 FQGNSA. The CDR3 length is 17 residues. Together with reference TRBV7-2 and TRBJ1-2, the CDR3 gives the full variable domain: GAGVSQSPSNKVTEKGKDVELRCDPISGHTALYWYRQSLGQGLEFLIYFQGNSAPDKSGLPSDRFSAERTGGSVSTLTIQRTQQEDSAVYLCASSLPSWEGNTYGYTFGSGTRLTVV.

This sequence joins TRBV28 and TRBJ2-2, with 11 bases fitting TRBD2. Per the germline V gene, CDR1 is MDHEN and CDR2 is SYDVKM. V dropped 5 bases and J dropped 3; count of bases not matched to a gene: 17. There are 20 residues in the CDR3. CDR3 nucleotide sequence: TGTGCCAGCAGTCCTCCACTAGCGGGAGTGAATAAGTTTGACACCGGGGAGCTGTTTTTT. Its protein is CASSPPLAGVNKFDTGELFF.

This clonotype was picked up many times. The V gene is TRBV7-2, the J gene TRBJ2-7; maybe TRBD2 (6 bases). V lost 0 bases and J 4 bases, leaving 13 bases between the germline ends. The CDR3 sequence is 15 residues long. Germline-derived CDR1 and CDR2 are SGHTA and FQGNSA. CDR3 sequence: CASSLARDARYEQYF. The CDR3 bases are TGTGCCAGCAGCTTAGCGCGGGACGCCAGGTACGAGCAGTACTTC. Combining the CDR3 with reference TRBV7-2 and TRBJ2-7 gives the whole variable domain GAGVSQSPSNKVTEKGKDVELRCDPISGHTALYWYRQSLGQGLEFLIYFQGNSAPDKSGLPSDRFSAERTGGSVSTLTIQRTQQEDSAVYLCASSLARDARYEQYFGPGTRLTVT.

This clonotype was recorded many times. The rearrangement joins TRBV6-5 to TRBJ2-7, with D possibly matching TRBD2 (6 bases). Germline V gene data show CDR1 as MNHEY and CDR2 as SVGAGI. The CDR3 consists of 14 residues. V lost 2 bases and J 0 bases, leaving 8 bases between the germline ends. The DNA of the CDR3 is TGTGCCAGCAGTTACACGGGAGTCTCCTACGAGCAGTACTTC. Translation gives CASSYTGVSYEQYF.